Listed below are T cell receptor beta chains from one sample, sequenced in a study of early T cells in non-severe SARS-CoV-2 infection. TCRdb passed the 5' RACE reads through MiXCR, listing each CDR3 protein once. The sample contains some 62,000 distinct CDR3 sequences, 8% to 10% of which appear only once. The sequencing input was whole blood. The receptors derive from an adult who was a healthcare worker with PCR-confirmed SARS-CoV-2 infection or an uninfected control (not recorded which). CDR3s include the opening cysteine and the closing phenylalanine or tryptophan. Part of the rows lack a size; the others show once, few, many or a class for expanded clones.

cdr3_aa	clone_size	v_call	j_call
CASSGGGFSTQYF	NA	TRBV25-1	TRBJ2-5
CASSSKPGGRETQYF	few	TRBV5-1	TRBJ2-5
CASLPGGASTGELFF	many	TRBV12-3/TRBV12-4	TRBJ2-2
CASSPAGKNTEAFF	many	TRBV18	TRBJ1-1
CSVEVRENEWLDTQYF	few	TRBV29-1	TRBJ2-3
CASSLSMAGDTQYF	NA	TRBV27	TRBJ2-3
CASSSATGGYGDTEAFF	NA	TRBV2	TRBJ1-1
CASSIIGTGDTEAFF	NA	TRBV19	TRBJ1-1
CASSPLGQETEAFF	NA	TRBV18	TRBJ1-1
CASSRDRVSSGNTIYF	many	TRBV6-5	TRBJ1-3
CATSDGIEAFF	NA	TRBV24-1	TRBJ1-1
CASSLGRSGNTIYF	NA	TRBV11-2	TRBJ1-3
CASSMDGEEPQYF	few	TRBV19	TRBJ2-5
CASGGQASNEKLFF	NA	TRBV19	TRBJ1-4
CASGPAWAGSPLHF	many	TRBV27	TRBJ1-6
CSARVSGVRMGGGYTF	few	TRBV20-1	TRBJ1-2
CASSQRRRIATGELFF	few	TRBV3-1	TRBJ2-2
CSGSQGADYGYTF	many	TRBV29-1	TRBJ1-2
CASSELLQGWGTDTQYF	many	TRBV10-2	TRBJ2-3
CASSQDRALETQYF	NA	TRBV3-1	TRBJ2-5
CATGLAGAQGTDTQYF	NA	TRBV10-3	TRBJ2-3
CASSSVISTGELFF	NA	TRBV7-3	TRBJ2-2
CASSLGVGPNQPQHF	many	TRBV5-1	TRBJ1-5
CAWSVNNEQFF	NA	TRBV30	TRBJ2-1
CSVGRSVGGTDTQYF	few	TRBV29-1	TRBJ2-3
CASSQSTQETQYF	few	TRBV7-2	TRBJ2-5
CASRGSNSQETQYF	few	TRBV12-3/TRBV12-4	TRBJ2-5
CSAREIQGGKNIQYF	many	TRBV20-1	TRBJ2-4
CASSARGGKVDTQYF	NA	TRBV10-1	TRBJ2-3
CSARDFARAKETQYF	few	TRBV20-1	TRBJ2-5
CASSEGTSLDIQYF	few	TRBV5-6	TRBJ2-4
CASSTTPGPTDTQYF	NA	TRBV7-7	TRBJ2-3
CASHYGTGSNQPQHF	few	TRBV2	TRBJ1-5
CASSLGAGLVSGELFF	many	TRBV7-2	TRBJ2-2
CASSVKETGDTGELFF	many	TRBV9	TRBJ2-2
CASSLIALDTQYF	many	TRBV7-3	TRBJ2-3
CASSQDLSEETQYF	NA	TRBV3-1	TRBJ2-5
CSASFAGLQETQYF	few	TRBV20-1	TRBJ2-5
CASSLPGLNGYTF	many	TRBV28	TRBJ1-2
CASSLTTAGAPARANVLTF	few	TRBV11-2	TRBJ2-6
CASSLRDGKAFF	many	TRBV7-6	TRBJ1-1
CASSPDRGGPYGYTF	many	TRBV27	TRBJ1-2
CASSDRLAGTGELFF	few	TRBV5-4	TRBJ2-2
CASGDSRMLLAQHF	many	TRBV12-5	TRBJ1-5
CASSFRPGLSTDTQYF	many	TRBV11-2	TRBJ2-3
CASSSSWTASNEKLFF	NA	TRBV6-2/TRBV6-3	TRBJ1-4
CASSPAGRVNTEAFF	NA	TRBV12-1	TRBJ1-1
CASSRRGGGAPGYTF	few	TRBV3-1	TRBJ1-2
CASRRLAGGRSYNEQFF	many	TRBV11-2	TRBJ2-1
CASSLRVGGELFF	NA	TRBV7-8	TRBJ2-2